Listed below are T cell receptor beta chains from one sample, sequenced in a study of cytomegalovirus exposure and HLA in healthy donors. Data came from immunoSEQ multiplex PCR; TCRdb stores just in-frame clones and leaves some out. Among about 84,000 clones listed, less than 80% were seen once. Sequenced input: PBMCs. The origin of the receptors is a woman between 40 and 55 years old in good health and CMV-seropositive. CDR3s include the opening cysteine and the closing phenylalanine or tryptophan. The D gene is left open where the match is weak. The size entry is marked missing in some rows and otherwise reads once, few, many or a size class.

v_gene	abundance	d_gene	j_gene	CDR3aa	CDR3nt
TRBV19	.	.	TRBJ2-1	CASSRGPGGRTYNEQFF	TGTGCCAGTAGTAGGGGGCCGGGGGGAAGGACCTACAATGAGCAGTTCTTC
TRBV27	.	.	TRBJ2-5	CASSLIPTTPETQYF	TGTGCCAGCAGTTTAATCCCGACTACCCCAGAGACCCAGTACTTC
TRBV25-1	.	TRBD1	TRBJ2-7	CASSVGQIYEQYF	TGTGCCAGCAGTGTGGGACAGATCTACGAGCAGTACTTC
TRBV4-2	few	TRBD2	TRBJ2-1	CASSQVSGSYNEQFF	TGTGCCAGCAGCCAAGTCAGCGGGAGCTACAATGAGCAGTTCTTC
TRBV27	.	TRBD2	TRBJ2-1	CASSSPPSGGVNEQFF	TGTGCCAGCAGTTCGCCCCCTAGCGGAGGCGTCAATGAGCAGTTCTTC
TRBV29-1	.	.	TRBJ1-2	CSVEQANNYGYTF	TGCAGCGTTGAACAGGCAAATAACTATGGCTACACCTTC
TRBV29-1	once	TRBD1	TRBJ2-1	CSVVRQGDSEQFF	TGCAGCGTTGTCCGACAGGGTGATAGTGAGCAGTTCTTC
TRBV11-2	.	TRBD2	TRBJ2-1	CASSPGLVRSNEQFF	TGTGCCAGCAGCCCCGGACTAGTGAGATCAAATGAGCAGTTCTTC
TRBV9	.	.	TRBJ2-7	CASSPGSWGNYEQYF	TGTGCCAGCAGCCCCGGGAGTTGGGGGAACTACGAGCAGTACTTC
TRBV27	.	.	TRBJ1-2	CASSLRGSSNGYTF	TGTGCCAGCAGTTTAAGAGGCAGCTCGAATGGCTACACCTTC
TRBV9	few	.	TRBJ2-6	CASSPAGRNSGANVLTF	TGTGCCAGCAGCCCTGCGGGACGGAACTCTGGGGCCAACGTCCTGACTTTC
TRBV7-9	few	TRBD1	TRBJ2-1	CASSPGQGSYNEQFF	TGTGCCAGCAGCCCGGGACAGGGTAGCTACAATGAGCAGTTCTTC
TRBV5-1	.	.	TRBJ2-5	CASSFQGKETQYF	TGCGCCAGCAGCTTCCAGGGAAAAGAGACCCAGTACTTC
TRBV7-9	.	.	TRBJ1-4	CASSLSVGGNEKLFF	TGTGCCAGCAGCTTGTCAGTCGGCGGCAATGAAAAACTGTTTTTT
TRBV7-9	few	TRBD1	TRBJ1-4	CAIRDRGTNEKLFF	TGTGCCATACGAGACAGGGGGACTAATGAAAAACTGTTTTTT
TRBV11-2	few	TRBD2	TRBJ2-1	CASSRGNAGTSGYNEQFF	TGTGCCAGCAGCCGGGGTAACGCCGGGACTAGCGGTTACAATGAGCAGTTCTTC
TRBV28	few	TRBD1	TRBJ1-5	CASSSWGQGSQNQPQHF	TGTGCCAGCAGTTCCTGGGGACAGGGGAGCCAAAATCAGCCCCAGCATTTT
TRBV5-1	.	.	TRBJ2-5	CASSLSSGGSGETQYF	TGCGCCAGCAGCTTGTCCAGCGGAGGTTCCGGGGAGACCCAGTACTTC
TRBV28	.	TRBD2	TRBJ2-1	CASSSVAGGKYNEQFF	TGTGCCAGCAGCTCCGTCGCGGGAGGTAAATACAATGAGCAGTTCTTC
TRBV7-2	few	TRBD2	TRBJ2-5	CASSAGGGQETQYF	TGTGCCAGCAGCGCCGGGGGGGGCCAAGAGACCCAGTACTTC
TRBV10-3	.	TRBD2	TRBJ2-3	CAIKGLAGETDTQYF	TGTGCCATCAAGGGACTAGCGGGAGAAACAGATACGCAGTATTTT
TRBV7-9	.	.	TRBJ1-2	CASSSTRGSPNYGYTF	TGTGCCAGCAGCAGCACACGAGGGTCCCCTAACTATGGCTACACCTTC
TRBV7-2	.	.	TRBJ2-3	CASSSYLRTDTQYF	TGTGCCAGCAGTTCCTATTTGAGGACAGATACGCAGTATTTT
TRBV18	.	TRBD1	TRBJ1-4	CASSPRAGGVGTTNEKLFF	TGTGCCAGCTCACCACGAGCAGGGGGCGTTGGGACGACTAATGAAAAACTGTTTTTT
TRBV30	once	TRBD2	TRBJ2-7	CAWSVGAGGYYEQYF	TGTGCCTGGAGTGTAGGTGCGGGGGGCTACTACGAGCAGTACTTC
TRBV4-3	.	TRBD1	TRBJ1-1	CASSPVDREGTEAFF	TGCGCCAGCAGCCCCGTGGACAGGGAAGGAACTGAAGCTTTCTTT
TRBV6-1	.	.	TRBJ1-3	CASSVSQSGEGSGNTIYF	TGTGCCAGCAGTGTCTCCCAATCAGGGGAAGGTTCTGGAAACACCATATATTTT
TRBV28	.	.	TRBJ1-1	CASLGRDPDTEAFF	TGTGCCAGCTTGGGCAGGGATCCGGACACTGAAGCTTTCTTT
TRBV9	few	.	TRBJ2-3	CASSVVSADTQYF	TGTGCCAGCAGCGTAGTATCGGCAGATACGCAGTATTTT
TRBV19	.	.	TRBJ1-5	CASSIFRQVEQPQHF	TGTGCCAGTAGTATCTTTCGACAGGTTGAACAGCCCCAGCATTTT
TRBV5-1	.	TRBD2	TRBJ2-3	CASNRDYGYTDTQYF	TGCGCCAGCAACCGGGACTACGGATACACAGATACGCAGTATTTT
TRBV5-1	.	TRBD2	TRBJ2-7	CASSWGGLNPYEQYF	TGCGCCAGCAGCTGGGGGGGACTGAACCCCTACGAGCAGTACTTC
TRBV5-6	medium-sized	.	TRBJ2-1	CASSSLSGFGEQFF	TGTGCCAGCAGCTCCCTGAGCGGGTTCGGTGAGCAGTTCTTC
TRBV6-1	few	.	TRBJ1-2	CASRPPGLGYTF	TGTGCCAGCAGACCCCCCGGGTTGGGCTACACCTTC
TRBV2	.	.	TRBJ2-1	CASRQTGDTYNEQFF	TGTGCCAGCAGGCAAACAGGAGATACCTACAATGAGCAGTTCTTC
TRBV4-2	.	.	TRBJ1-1	CASSQDMLWQAFF	TGTGCCAGCAGCCAAGATATGTTATGGCAGGCTTTCTTT
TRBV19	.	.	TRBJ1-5	CASKDSPNQPQHF	TGTGCCAGTAAGGACAGTCCCAATCAGCCCCAGCATTTT
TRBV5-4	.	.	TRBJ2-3	CASSLDRNTDTQYF	TGTGCCAGCAGCTTAGACAGAAACACAGATACGCAGTATTTT
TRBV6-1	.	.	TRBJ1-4	CASTQFQATNEKLFF	TGTGCCAGTACTCAATTTCAGGCAACTAATGAAAAACTGTTTTTT